Sequencing of this T cell receptor beta chain was carried out in a study of regulatory T cells in long-lasting Graves disease. As to this clonotype: The antigen is undetermined.

In building TCR beta libraries, iRepertoire HTBI primers were used together with Arm-PCR of CDR3 regions. MiXCR was run by TCRdb on the multiplex PCR reads, yielding one entry per CDR3 protein. The table shows 650,000 to 850,000 distinct CDR3 sequences, with around 30% occurring only once. The germline V gene encodes CDR1 LGHDT and CDR2 YNNKEL (reference sequence). Trimming removed 1 base from V and 4 bases from J, with 4 bases in between. The CDR3 is 13 amino acids. Time point given: persistent/refractory GD, antithyroid drugs over 5 years with positive TRAb. PBMC RNA was the source of the TCR library. Points from the study as a whole: There was favoring of TRBV28, TRBJ1-2 and TRBJ2-5 in persistent disease. Relative to newly diagnosed Graves' patients, persistent ones had lower TCR diversity.

The source is a female donor with Graves disease. This sample comprised peripheral blood mononuclear cells (PBMCs), obtained when the disease was refractory, from a patient treated with antithyroid drugs. This rearrangement joins TRBV3-1 to TRBJ2-2; D not certain. The CDR3 here is CASSQVVTGELFF. In DNA form, the CDR3 reads TGTGCCAGCAGCCAAGTAGTCACCGGGGAGCTGTTTTTT.